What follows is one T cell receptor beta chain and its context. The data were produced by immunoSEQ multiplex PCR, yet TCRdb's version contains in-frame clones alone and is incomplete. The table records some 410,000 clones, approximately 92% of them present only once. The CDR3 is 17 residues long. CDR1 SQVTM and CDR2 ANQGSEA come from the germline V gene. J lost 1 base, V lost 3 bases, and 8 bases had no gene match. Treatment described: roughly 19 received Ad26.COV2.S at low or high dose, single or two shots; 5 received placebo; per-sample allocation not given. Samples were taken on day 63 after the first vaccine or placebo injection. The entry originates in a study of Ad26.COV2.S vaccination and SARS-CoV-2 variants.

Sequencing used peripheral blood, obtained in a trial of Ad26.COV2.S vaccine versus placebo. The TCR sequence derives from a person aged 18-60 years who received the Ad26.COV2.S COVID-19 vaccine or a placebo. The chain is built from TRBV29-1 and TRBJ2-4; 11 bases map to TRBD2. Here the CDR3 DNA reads TGCAGCGTTGAGAAGCTAGCGGGGGGCCGGGCCAAAAACATTCAGTACTTC. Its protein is CSVEKLAGGRAKNIQYF.